This T cell receptor beta chain was recorded in a study of CD8 T cells in ankylosing spondylitis. TCRdb ran MiXCR on the 5' RACE reads and lists one entry per CDR3 protein. The table includes some 200,000 distinct CDR3 sequences, 13% detected once. There are many counts of this clonotype. Germline loops: CDR1 SGHRS, CDR2 YFSETQ. V lost 0 bases and J lost 3, with 13 bases in between. The CDR3 has 15 residues. The source material was blood, either unsorted or a sorted T cell fraction (not recorded which). This sequence joins TRBV5-1 and TRBJ2-7; D gene ambiguous. The sequence came from a male donor with ankylosing spondylitis or in good health (not recorded which). The CDR3 bases are TGCGCCAGCAGCTTGGGGAGCCCCTCCATCTACGAGCAGTACTTC. Its translation is CASSLGSPSIYEQYF.